This T cell receptor (beta chain) was recovered during a study of cytomegalovirus exposure and HLA in healthy donors. Whole-study findings and limits: A few of the chains that were CMV-associated were confirmed in vitro to be specific for CMV antigens.

The CDR3 loop spans 14 amino acids. Per germline, CDR1 SGHNT and CDR2 YYREEE (reference sequence). The V gene end was trimmed by 0 bases and the J gene end by 0 bases; junction bases not matched to a gene: 0. Amplification used 60 Vbeta primers and 13 Jbeta primers. Measured with immunoSEQ multiplex PCR; TCRdb has only the in-frame clones, and not every one. The repertoire consists of 150,000 to 200,000 clones, with approximately 72% occurring once and the leading ten covering 2% to 2.5%. Of note for this clone: No antigen is known for it.

Sequenced sample: PBMCs. V and J are TRBV5-4 and TRBJ2-7; 7 bases agree with TRBD1. The clonotype comes from a human donor in good health. The CDR3 DNA is TGTGCCAGCAGCTTGGGACAGGGCTCCTACGAGCAGTACTTC. This translates into CASSLGQGSYEQYF. The full variable domain, with the rest looked up from reference TRBV5-4 and TRBJ2-7, is ETGVTQSPTHLIKTRGQQVTLRCSSQSGHNTVSWYQQALGQGPQFIFQYYREEENGRGNFPPRFSGLQFPNYSSELNVNALELDDSALYLCASSLGQGSYEQYFGPGTRLTVT.